The clone carrying this T cell receptor (beta chain) was observed a handful of times. Its antigen remains unknown. TCRdb used MiXCR to reprocess the 5' RACE reads, holding one entry per CDR3 protein. The table has some 210,000 distinct CDR3 sequences, roughly a tenth seen once. This sample was included in a study of T-cell memory formation after mild COVID-19. Study in general: The TCR clusters were mostly specific to one donor.

Germline V gene data show CDR1 as MGHRA and CDR2 as YSYEKL. CDR3 length: 14 residues. Trimming took off 4 bases at V and 1 base at J, with 8 bases between the two ends. The study's findings and limits: Later expanders leaned CD4+, whereas day 15 to 85 contracting clones were balanced CD4/CD8. Some SARS-CoV-2-responding clones were already detected in memory before infection.

Input material: PBMCs or a T cell subset sorted from them (not recorded which). This sequence was found in a man between 18 and 35 years old who had mild COVID-19 (a few samples of this study predate the infection). Cell type and time point are not known. This rearrangement joins TRBV4-1 to TRBJ2-4, with D perhaps TRBD1 (6 bases). The CDR3 nucleotides are TGCGCCAGCAGCCCAGGACAGGCCAAAAACATTCAGTACTTC. This encodes CASSPGQAKNIQYF.